The TCR beta chain under discussion was sequenced for a study of shared clonotypes between healthy human individuals. A remark on this clone: This same CDR3 is encoded by further DNA sequences in the sample.

Produced via immunoSEQ multiplex PCR; TCRdb's table is partial and in-frame only. This sample has roughly 2.1 million clones, with about 93% found just once. Trimming took 1 base from V and 4 from J, leaving 7 bases between them. The germline V gene encodes CDR1 MNHEY and CDR2 SMNVEV (reference sequence). The CDR3 spans 13 residues. Terminally differentiated effector memory CD45RA+ cells were left out of the naive CD8 fraction, which was CD45RO-negative and positively selected for CCR7. The TCR was taken from a man younger than 35 in good health. Some clones in this sample may be carry-over from other donors' samples. V is TRBV27 and J is TRBJ2-5; D may be TRBD2 (6 bases). The source material was naive CD8+ T cells from PBMCs. This CDR3 is CASSLLGGETQYF. The CDR3 DNA follows: TGTGCCAGCAGTTTATTGGGGGGAGAGACCCAGTACTTC.